Below, 13 T cell receptor beta chains from the same sample are listed, as sequenced in a study of T cells after yellow fever vaccination. TCRdb fed the 5' RACE reads into MiXCR, producing one record per CDR3 protein. This table has around 150,000 distinct CDR3 sequences, around 7% appearing once. Specimen: CD4+ T cells sorted from PBMCs, collected roughly 5 days after the first yellow fever vaccination. These receptors originate from a young man who received the YFV17D yellow fever vaccine.

The rearrangement links TRBV18 to TRBJ2-5; 11 bases agree with TRBD2. J gave up 5 bases and V 7 bases, and 9 bases lay outside the gene matches. From germline, CDR1 is KGHSH and CDR2 LQKENI. The CDR3 is 15 residues long. For the CDR3, the DNA is TGTGCCAGCTGCCAAAATAGCGGGGGGGCCGAGACCCAGTACTTC. Translated: CASCQNSGGAETQYF.

This clonotype was counted ten times or more. The chain uses TRBV21-1 and TRBJ2-3; the table's D call, TRBD2, has no DNA check behind it. TRBV21-1 is a pseudogene segment. The CDR3 loop spans 17 amino acids. CDR3 amino acids: CASSKATTGPRIDTQYF. In nucleotides, the CDR3 is TGTGCCAGCAGCAAAGCAACAACTGGGCCTCGTATAGATACGCAGTATTTT.

This clonotype was found many times. The chain is built from TRBV6-1 and TRBJ2-2; D call uncertain. Germline CDR1 and CDR2: MNHNS and SASEGT. The CDR3 loop spans 13 amino acids. The ends were cut back, 6 bases at V and 4 bases at J, with 9 bases in the middle. DNA for the CDR3: TGTGCCAGCAGGAGAGCTGGCACCGGGGAGCTGTTTTTT. It codes for CASRRAGTGELFF.

The chain carries TRBV28 and TRBJ1-2, with D perhaps matching TRBD1 (6 bases). The CDR3 length is 14 residues. V was pared by 2 bases and J by 4 bases, with 11 bases between. The germline CDR1 and CDR2 sequences are MDHEN and SYDVKM. CDR3: CASSLPTGPYGYTF. CDR3 coding DNA: TGTGCCAGCAGTTTACCGACAGGCCCCTATGGCTACACCTTC.

This clonotype was counted many times. The gene calls are TRBV6-2 or TRBV6-3 and TRBJ2-1, with 7 bases that match TRBD2. Looked up from germline, CDR1 is MNHEY and CDR2 is SVGEGT. Unmatched junction bases numbered 12, after V lost 7 bases and J lost 12 bases. There are 13 residues in the CDR3. The CDR3 is CASIGAREGRQFF. In DNA form, the CDR3 reads TGTGCCAGCATCGGAGCGAGGGAGGGAAGGCAGTTCTTC.

The chain is built from TRBV11-2 and TRBJ2-7, with D perhaps matching TRBD1 or TRBD2 (5 bases each). The germline V and J ends were trimmed by 0 bases and 0 bases, with 12 bases remaining between them. Per the germline V gene, CDR1 is SGHAT and CDR2 is FQNNGV. CDR3 length equals 16 residues. The CDR3 spells CASSLDLPGSSYEQYF. The CDR3 DNA follows: TGTGCCAGCAGCTTAGATCTACCAGGGAGCTCCTACGAGCAGTACTTC.

This clonotype has just a few counts. The chain couples TRBV6-5 to TRBJ1-5; tentatively, D is TRBD1 (5 bases). Per germline, CDR1 MNHEY and CDR2 SVGAGI. V dropped 0 bases and J dropped 5 bases, with 8 bases sitting between them. This CDR3 has 14 amino acids. The CDR3 loop reads CASSYSPGHQPQHF. As DNA, the CDR3 is TGTGCCAGCAGTTACTCGCCAGGGCATCAGCCCCAGCATTTT.

This clonotype was seen many times. The V and J genes are TRBV5-1 and TRBJ1-5; D perhaps matches TRBD1 (5 bases). In germline, CDR1 is SGHRS, CDR2 YFSETQ. The CDR3 runs 13 residues. The V gene lost 5 bases and the J gene lost 7 bases, with 13 bases spanning the gap. CDR3 nucleotide sequence: TGCGCCAGCAGTTATGATCGGGGCCAGCCCCAGCATTTT. Its protein product is CASSYDRGQPQHF.

This clonotype was counted a few times. The rearrangement uses TRBV20-1 and TRBJ1-5; 11 nucleotides agree with TRBD1. The V and J ends lost 1 base and 0 bases, in that order; junction bases with no gene match: 11. CDR1 and CDR2 from the germline V gene are DFQATT and SNEGSKA (reference sequence). The CDR3 is 19 amino acids. This CDR3 is CSARARTGGLWYSNQPQHF. The CDR3 nucleotides are TGCAGTGCTAGAGCTCGGACAGGGGGCCTATGGTATAGCAATCAGCCCCAGCATTTT.

The chain is built from TRBV6-6 and TRBJ2-1, with D possibly being TRBD1 (5 bases). Germline loops: CDR1 MNHNY, CDR2 SVGAGI (reference sequence). The CDR3 runs 12 residues. V gave up 2 bases and J gave up 12 bases, with 11 bases separating them. The CDR3 nucleotides are TGTGCCAGCAGTTACACCCAGGGCACGCAGTTCTTC. This codes for CASSYTQGTQFF.

This clonotype turned up a few times. The rearrangement uses TRBV9 and TRBJ2-1, with 15 bases lining up with TRBD2. The germline gives CDR1 SGDLS, CDR2 YYNGEE. V dropped 2 bases and J dropped 9; count of bases not matched to a gene: 12. The CDR3 length is 18 residues. The CDR3 DNA follows: TGTGCCAGCAGCGTCAATCCTCGGACTAGCGGGGGGGCAGGTGAGCAGTTCTTC. Residues: CASSVNPRTSGGAGEQFF.

There are many counts of this clonotype. The V gene is TRBV20-1, the J gene TRBJ1-4; a possible D gene is TRBD1 (5 bases). The germline CDR1 and CDR2 sequences are DFQATT and SNEGSKA (reference sequence). V shed 0 bases and J shed 8 bases, with 16 bases lying between them. The length of the CDR3 is 15 residues. CDR3: CSARDRAAGYEKLFF. The CDR3 nucleotides read TGCAGTGCTAGAGATCGGGCTGCAGGGTACGAAAAACTGTTTTTT.

A remark on this clonotype: One end of the junction is discordant with germline, which a read error may explain. This CDR3 reads CANSLLSGRGYTF. As DNA, the CDR3 is TGTGCCAACAGCTTGTTGTCAGGCCGGGGCTACACCTTC. The chain has TRBV5-6 and TRBJ1-2, with no clear D. CDR1 is SGHDT and CDR2 is YYEEEE in the germline V gene. The CDR3 is made up of 13 amino acids.